Listed below are T cell receptor beta chains from one sample, sequenced in a study of response to subunit inactivated influenza vaccine. MiXCR, run by TCRdb on the RT-PCR reads, gives a single entry per CDR3 protein. Here the sample spans roughly 520,000 distinct CDR3 sequences, less than 30% being singletons. Specimen: CD4+ T cells sorted from PBMCs, collected 5 days after vaccination. All receptors derive from a man aged 45-60 years who received an inactivated influenza vaccine. CDR3s include the opening cysteine and the closing phenylalanine or tryptophan. A D gene is named only where the DNA matches it firmly. Some rows mark clone size as missing; the rest say once, few, many or name a class of expanded clone.

abundance	d_gene	v_gene	j_gene	CDR3nt	CDR3aa
.	TRBD2	TRBV7-3	TRBJ2-3	TGTGCCAGCAGCTCACAGGGACTAGCAGGGACAGATACGCAGTATTTT	CASSSQGLAGTDTQYF
.	TRBD1	TRBV9	TRBJ2-5	TGTGCCAGCAGCGTGGGACAGGGGTCAGAGACCCAGTACTTC	CASSVGQGSETQYF
few	.	TRBV4-3	TRBJ2-4	TGCGCCAGCAGCCAAGAGCCAGGGCTACAAAACATTCAGTACTTC	CASSQEPGLQNIQYF
.	TRBD1	TRBV6-2/TRBV6-3	TRBJ1-2	TGTGCCAGCAGTACAGAATCCGGGACAGGGTCCTATGGCTACACCTTC	CASSTESGTGSYGYTF
.	TRBD1	TRBV20-1	TRBJ2-3	TGCAGTGCACCGACAGGGGGAACGAATACGCAGTATTTT	CSAPTGGTNTQYF
.	.	TRBV6-2/TRBV6-3	TRBJ2-7	TGTGCCAGCAGTTCTACGGGACGGTCCTACGAGCAGTACTTC	CASSSTGRSYEQYF
.	TRBD1	TRBV7-6	TRBJ1-2	TGTGCCAGCAGCCTTGGGACAGAACCAAACTATGGCTACACCTTC	CASSLGTEPNYGYTF
few	.	TRBV4-1	TRBJ2-7	TGCGCCAGCAGCCAAGAGGAAGTCTCCGCCTACGAGCAGTACTTC	CASSQEEVSAYEQYF
few	TRBD2	TRBV7-2	TRBJ2-1	TGTGCCAGCAGCCCTCCGGCCGGGAGGGTAATCAATGAGCAGTTCTTC	CASSPPAGRVINEQFF
few	.	TRBV11-2	TRBJ2-6	TGTGCCAGCAGCAGACGGGGAGAGTGGGCCAACGTCCTGACTTTC	CASSRRGEWANVLTF
few	.	TRBV5-5	TRBJ1-5	TGTGCCAGCAGCCGGATCGCAGGAAGTCAGCCCCAGCATTTT	CASSRIAGSQPQHF
.	TRBD1	TRBV7-9	TRBJ1-2	TGTGCCAGCAGCCACGGACAGGACTATGGCTACACCTTC	CASSHGQDYGYTF
few	.	TRBV20-1	TRBJ2-3	TGCAGTGCTATAACCGGGCTGCCGCCCCCAGATACGCAGTATTTT	CSAITGLPPPDTQYF
.	.	TRBV9	TRBJ1-3	TGTGCCAGCAGCGTAGGAGCAGGCAACTCTGGAAACACCATATATTTT	CASSVGAGNSGNTIYF
many	TRBD2	TRBV5-1	TRBJ2-7	TGCGCCAGCAGCTTGCTAGCGGGAGGGTACGAGCAGTACTTC	CASSLLAGGYEQYF
few	.	TRBV5-1	TRBJ2-5	TGCGCCAGCAGCTGGGGGGGCTCCACCCAGCAAGAGACCCAGTACTTC	CASSWGGSTQQETQYF